The source of this TCR beta chain is a study of metastatic and nonmetastatic thyroid tumors. Study background: Thyroid patients, malignant and benign, had repertoires compared across blood and tumor or nodule tissue. Study-wide findings and caveats: Malignant tumors reportedly showed significantly higher TCR beta diversity than benign nodules in both blood and tumor.

Per the study methods: Built for papillary thyroid cancer, a distant-metastasis classifier drew on CDR3 differences across clinicopathological groups. TCRdb re-analyzed the PCR reads through MiXCR. TCRdb assigned the V and J calls; the authors' analysis was not used. The data contain about 48,000 clones, 22% of them seen just once; the ten biggest clones take up about 3.8%. The CDR3 spans 14 residues. Trimming cost V 3 bases and J 5 bases, with 13 bases left between them. CDR1 SNHLY and CDR2 FYNNEI come from the germline V gene. None of the patients had undergone any treatment ahead of thyroid surgery. This clone has a count of ten or more. Its antigen is unidentified.

Input material: blood. The clonotype originates from a male donor with papillary thyroid cancer or a benign thyroid nodule (not recorded which). Some clones in this sample may be carry-over from other donors' samples. J is TRBJ1-1 and V is TRBV2; possible D gene TRBD1, 5 bases. This CDR3 reads CASSDEGMRTEAFF. In DNA, the CDR3 is TGTGCCAGCAGTGACGAGGGGATGAGGACTGAAGCTTTCTTT.